One sample yielded the 32 T cell receptor beta chains listed below, sequenced in a study of shared clonotypes between healthy human individuals. Here immunoSEQ multiplex PCR was the method, and the copy in TCRdb shows in-frame clones only, minus some. The repertoire consists of around 83,000 clones, with about 63% occurring once and the leading ten covering over 50%. The sample comprised memory CD8+ T cells sorted from blood. Subset specified: CD45RO+ cells pooled with CCR7-negative TemRA cells. The receptors shown here come from a man younger than 40 in good health.

The chain employs TRBV9 and TRBJ2-3, with a weak D call TRBD2 (5 bases). The CDR3 totals 14 residues. Per germline, CDR1 SGDLS and CDR2 YYNGEE. V lost 0 bases and J lost 3, with 8 bases in between. The CDR3 loop reads CASSVGIATDTQYF. The CDR3 bases are TGTGCCAGCAGCGTAGGGATAGCGACAGATACGCAGTATTTT.

The chain links TRBV4-1 to TRBJ2-7, with 7 bases matching TRBD1. Germline loops: CDR1 MGHRA, CDR2 YSYEKL. The CDR3 has 15 amino acids. Unmatched junction bases numbered 8, after V lost 1 base and J lost 5 bases. CDR3 region: CASSQGENRGDEQYF. CDR3 nucleotides: TGCGCCAGCAGCCAAGGAGAGAACAGGGGCGACGAGCAGTACTTC.

This chain uses TRBV7-2 with TRBJ2-1; TRBD2 matches 9 bases. The trim removed 2 bases at V and 3 bases at J, leaving 5 bases unmatched. Germline loops: CDR1 SGHTA, CDR2 FQGNSA. The CDR3 is 16 amino acids. CDR3 amino acids: CASSLFAGGIYNEQFF. In DNA form, the CDR3 reads TGTGCCAGCAGCTTATTTGCGGGAGGGATCTACAATGAGCAGTTCTTC.

The rearrangement uses TRBV5-4 and TRBJ1-1, with D hard to call. This CDR3 has 12 amino acids. Germline V gene data show CDR1 as SGHNT and CDR2 as YYREEE (reference sequence). The V end lost 3 bases, the J end lost 1 base, and 4 bases lay between the germline ends. The CDR3: CASSYENTEAFF. CDR3 coding DNA: TGTGCCAGCAGCTATGAGAACACTGAAGCTTTCTTT.

The rearrangement uses TRBV28 and TRBJ2-3, with D perhaps TRBD1 or TRBD2 (5 bases each). Trimming took 4 bases from V and 2 from J, leaving 16 bases between them. There are 16 residues in the CDR3. CDR1 and CDR2 from the germline V gene are MDHEN and SYDVKM. The CDR3 spells CASSSGPVAVTDTQYF. Written as DNA, the CDR3 is TGTGCCAGCAGTTCGGGGCCCGTGGCGGTCACAGATACGCAGTATTTT.

This sequence joins TRBV27 and TRBJ2-1; 7 bases line up with TRBD2. With V trimmed by 3 bases and J by 2 bases, 7 bases remained unmatched. Germline V CDR1 and CDR2: MNHEY, SMNVEV (reference sequence). This CDR3 region has 16 residues. The CDR3 protein is CASSLVGGSTYNEQFF. As DNA, the CDR3 is TGTGCCAGCAGTTTGGTGGGCGGGAGTACCTACAATGAGCAGTTCTTC.

The chain combines TRBV5-6 with TRBJ2-2; the match to TRBD2 covers 9 bases. This CDR3 is built from 16 residues. CDR1 is SGHDT, CDR2 YYEEEE, per germline. J was trimmed by 4 bases and V by 0 bases; bases with no gene match: 4. The CDR3 DNA follows: TGTGCCAGCAGCTTGGAACTAGCGGGTCCCACCGGGGAGCTGTTTTTT. Translating it yields CASSLELAGPTGELFF.

The V and J genes are TRBV4-1 and TRBJ2-7; D ambiguous. The CDR3 sequence is 12 residues long. Germline V CDR1 and CDR2: MGHRA, YSYEKL. Trimming took off 4 bases at V and 3 bases at J, with 7 bases between the two ends. CDR3 sequence: CASSLDGYEQYF. DNA of the CDR3: TGCGCCAGCAGCCTAGACGGCTACGAGCAGTACTTC.

The chain combines TRBV5-4 with TRBJ1-1; D gene ambiguous. V shed 5 bases and J shed 1 base, with 12 bases lying between them. The CDR3 is 14 amino acids. Germline values: CDR1 SGHNT, CDR2 YYREEE (reference sequence). CDR3 nucleotide sequence: TGTGCCAGCAGAGCCCATGATGGGAACACTGAAGCTTTCTTT. Residues: CASRAHDGNTEAFF.

This clone was seen a few times. The rearrangement joins TRBV5-1 to TRBJ2-7, with 13 bases aligning to TRBD2. CDR1 SGHRS and CDR2 YFSETQ come from the germline V gene. This CDR3 region has 16 residues. V shed 4 bases, J shed 3 bases, and the junction held 7 bases outside the gene matches. DNA of the CDR3: TGCGCCAGCAGCCTTCGGACTAGCGGGAGCCGCTACGAGCAGTACTTC. Translation: CASSLRTSGSRYEQYF.

CDR3 in amino acids: CSVEGLQRGRTDTQYF. In nucleotides, the CDR3 is TGCAGCGTTGAAGGACTACAGAGGGGGCGGACAGATACGCAGTATTTT. V is TRBV29-1 and J is TRBJ2-3; 7 bases are shared with TRBD1. Per the germline V gene, CDR1 is SQVTM and CDR2 is ANQGSEA. The CDR3 extends over 16 amino acids. V was pared by 1 base and J by 3 bases, with 10 bases of the junction left unmatched.

Ten or more counts support this clone. The rearrangement uses TRBV4-3 and TRBJ2-1; TRBD2 matches 9 bases. V was clipped by 0 bases and J by 0 bases; unmatched bases: 3. Germline assignment: CDR1 LGHNA and CDR2 YSLEER. The CDR3 sequence is 17 residues long. The DNA for the CDR3 is TGCGCCAGCAGCCAAGACCATAGCGGGAGCTCCTACAATGAGCAGTTCTTC. This translates into CASSQDHSGSSYNEQFF.

In this sample, this clone turned up once. This chain links TRBV5-1 with TRBJ2-1, with D hard to call. V lost 0 bases to trimming and J lost 5 bases, with 6 bases between them. CDR3 length equals 13 residues. Germline CDR1 SGHRS, CDR2 YFSETQ. CDR3 loop: CASSLAVNNEQFF. CDR3 nucleotides: TGCGCCAGCAGCTTGGCAGTAAACAATGAGCAGTTCTTC.

V is TRBV2 and J is TRBJ1-1; no firm D call. V was shortened by 4 bases and J by 0 bases, with 9 bases between the two germline ends. Germline CDR1 and CDR2: SNHLY and FYNNEI. The CDR3 contains 14 residues. CDR3 nucleotide sequence: TGTGCCAGCAGTGTGGTCAGAATGAACACTGAAGCTTTCTTT. Translating gives CASSVVRMNTEAFF.

The rearrangement joins TRBV15 to TRBJ2-3; TRBD1 matches at 12 bases. Germline trimming cut 5 bases from V and 3 bases from J; bases unmatched to any gene: 3. The germline V gene encodes CDR1 LNHNV and CDR2 YYDKDF (reference sequence). This CDR3 comprises 15 residues. The CDR3 is CATSGTGGGTDTQYF. CDR3 DNA: TGTGCCACCAGCGGGACAGGGGGCGGGACAGATACGCAGTATTTT.

This rearrangement joins TRBV7-9 to TRBJ2-7; no firm D call. CDR3 size: 12 residues. The germline V gene has CDR1 SEHNR and CDR2 FQNEAQ (reference sequence). The V end was cut by 3 bases, the J end by 6 bases, with 9 bases between. CDR3 sequence (DNA): TGTGCCAGCAGCTTTCCCATGGGCGAGCAGTACTTC. Protein product: CASSFPMGEQYF.

The rearrangement uses TRBV18 and TRBJ2-1, with TRBD2 matching over 7 bases. CDR1 is KGHSH, CDR2 LQKENI, per germline. There are 12 residues in the CDR3. V was clipped by 3 bases and J by 9 bases; unmatched bases: 2. The CDR3: CASSPLAGEQFF. The CDR3 coding sequence is TGTGCCAGCTCACCCTTAGCGGGTGAGCAGTTCTTC.

V usage is TRBV28 and J usage is TRBJ1-5; TRBD1 is a possible D gene (5 bases). V was cut by 5 bases and J by 3 bases, with 17 bases left in between. The CDR3 is 16 residues long. The germline CDR1 and CDR2 sequences are MDHEN and SYDVKM. Here the CDR3 DNA reads TGTGCCAGCAGTATCCGGGGCCGTCGAAACAATCAGCCCCAGCATTTT. Encoded protein: CASSIRGRRNNQPQHF.

The V gene is TRBV7-9, the J gene TRBJ2-3, with D perhaps TRBD1 or TRBD2 (10 bases each). The germline gives CDR1 SEHNR, CDR2 FQNEAQ (reference sequence). V was cut by 7 bases and J by 4 bases, with 24 bases left in between. This CDR3 contains 17 residues. CDR3 in amino acids: CASTGQGLAGDADTQYF. The DNA for the CDR3 is TGTGCCAGCACGGGACAGGGGCTAGCGGGAGATGCAGATACGCAGTATTTT.

This clone was seen ten or more times. V and J are TRBV6-4 and TRBJ2-1; 11 bases align to TRBD1. The V gene's germline CDR1 is MRHNA and CDR2 SNTAGT. The V segment lost 3 bases and the J segment 4 bases; nucleotides outside the gene matches: 5. The CDR3 is 16 amino acids. In DNA, the CDR3 is TGTGCCAGCAGTGAGTCCGGGACAGGGGGTTACAATGAGCAGTTCTTC. The encoded protein is CASSESGTGGYNEQFF.

CDR3 DNA: TGTGCCAGCAAGAACAGGGGACCCTACGAGCAGTACTTC. This gives the protein CASKNRGPYEQYF. This rearrangement joins TRBV2 to TRBJ2-7, with 7 bases that match TRBD1. J gave up 2 bases and V 7 bases, and 5 bases lay outside the gene matches. The CDR3 spans 13 residues. Looked up from germline, CDR1 is SNHLY and CDR2 is FYNNEI. Drawing the rest from reference TRBV2 and TRBJ2-7, the complete variable domain is EPEVTQTPSHQVTQMGQEVILRCVPISNHLYFYWYRQILGQKVEFLVSFYNNEISEKSEIFDDQFSVERPDGSNFTLKIRSTKLEDSAMYFCASKNRGPYEQYFGPGTRLTVT.

V and J are TRBV27 and TRBJ2-1; 14 nucleotides match TRBD2. CDR1 is MNHEY and CDR2 is SMNVEV in the germline V gene (reference sequence). This CDR3 is built from 15 residues. V shed 5 bases, J shed 8 bases, and the junction held 5 bases outside the gene matches. The CDR3 DNA is TGTGCCAGCAGTCTGACTAGCGGGGGGGCGGATGAGCAGTTCTTC. Its translation is CASSLTSGGADEQFF.

The chain employs TRBV18 and TRBJ1-2; the match to TRBD1 covers 8 bases. The length of the CDR3 is 14 residues. V shed 8 bases, J shed 3 bases, and the junction held 8 bases outside the gene matches. Germline V gene data show CDR1 as KGHSH and CDR2 as LQKENI. The CDR3 spells CASDPGQGHYGYTF. The DNA for the CDR3 is TGTGCCAGCGATCCCGGACAGGGCCACTATGGCTACACCTTC.

The chain joins TRBV6-6 to TRBJ1-1; no clear D. This CDR3 comprises 14 residues. Germline V lookup: CDR1 MNHNY, CDR2 SVGAGI (reference sequence). Trimming took off 6 bases at V and 5 bases at J, with 16 bases between the two ends. The DNA for the CDR3 is TGTGCCAGCAGCTCCGTGAATGCGGCTACTGAAGCTTTCTTT. It translates to CASSSVNAATEAFF.

This clone has only one observation. The J gene is TRBJ1-1, the V gene TRBV4-3; D remains ambiguous. V was trimmed by 0 bases and J by 1 base, leaving 3 bases between them. Germline V gene sequence: CDR1 LGHNA, CDR2 YSLEER. The CDR3 loop spans 13 amino acids. The CDR3 DNA reads TGCGCCAGCAGCCAAGACAGGAACACTGAAGCTTTCTTT. This sequence encodes CASSQDRNTEAFF.

This clone was picked up a small number of times. The J gene is TRBJ1-2, the V gene TRBV19, with TRBD1 as a possible D gene (6 bases). The CDR3 covers 16 residues. V dropped 7 bases and J dropped 5 bases, with 23 bases sitting between them. Germline V gene lookup returns CDR1 LNHDA and CDR2 SQIVND (reference sequence). The CDR3 loop reads CASTPTGGQGGYGYTF. The CDR3, as DNA: TGTGCCAGTACACCGACAGGAGGGCAGGGTGGATATGGCTACACCTTC.

The chain is built from TRBV5-1 and TRBJ2-5; 8 positions agree with TRBD2. The CDR3 contains 14 residues. From germline, CDR1 is SGHRS and CDR2 YFSETQ. After removal of 4 bases from V and 4 bases from J, the junction contained 6 bases not matched to a gene. The CDR3 region is CASSPGLAGETQYF. In DNA form, the CDR3 reads TGCGCCAGCAGCCCTGGACTAGCAGGAGAGACCCAGTACTTC.

CDR3 residues: CSVTQISEAFF. In DNA, the CDR3 is TGCAGCGTCACCCAGATATCTGAAGCTTTCTTT. The rearrangement joins TRBV29-1 to TRBJ1-1; no clear D gene. CDR3 length equals 11 residues. Germline loops: CDR1 SQVTM, CDR2 ANQGSEA. V was shortened by 6 bases and J by 6 bases, with 11 bases between the two germline ends.

This clone was counted only a few times. The chain combines TRBV19 with TRBJ2-7; perhaps TRBD2 as D (6 bases). CDR3 length: 13 amino acids. Germline V CDR1 and CDR2: LNHDA, SQIVND (reference sequence). The germline V and J ends were trimmed by 4 bases and 1 base, with 8 bases remaining between them. DNA for the CDR3: TGTGCCAGTAGTAGGGACTTTTCCTACGAGCAGTACTTC. It codes for CASSRDFSYEQYF.

The chain uses TRBV5-1 and TRBJ2-7; D may be TRBD1 or TRBD2 (5 bases each). The CDR3 covers 15 residues. From germline, CDR1 is SGHRS and CDR2 YFSETQ. Deletions cut 1 base from V and 1 base from J, with 12 bases between. The CDR3 protein is CASSLFGTDSYEQYF. The CDR3, as DNA: TGCGCCAGCAGCTTGTTTGGGACGGATTCCTACGAGCAGTACTTC.

This rearrangement joins TRBV27 to TRBJ2-7; 7 nucleotides match TRBD1. This CDR3 is built from 14 residues. V was pared by 2 bases and J by 3 bases, with 4 bases of the junction left unmatched. Germline loops: CDR1 MNHEY, CDR2 SMNVEV (reference sequence). The CDR3 protein is CASSLTDRFYEQYF. In nucleotides, the CDR3 is TGTGCCAGCAGTTTAACGGACAGGTTCTACGAGCAGTACTTC.

This clone appeared many times. V usage is TRBV6-6 and J usage is TRBJ2-1, with TRBD2 matching 9 bases. Germline CDR1 and CDR2: MNHNY and SVGAGI (reference sequence). J lost 4 bases, V lost 0 bases, and 4 bases had no gene match. The CDR3 covers 16 residues. CDR3 sequence reads: CASSYSREGQYNEQFF. The CDR3 DNA sequence: TGTGCCAGCAGTTACTCGCGGGAGGGCCAGTACAATGAGCAGTTCTTC.